The present entry profiles one TCR beta chain with its context. This clone has only a few counts. What antigen it recognizes has not been identified. One base away there is no much larger clone; base qualities are not given. The same CDR3 arises from other DNA sequences in this sample as well. Ends trimmed: V by 5 bases, J by 8 bases; bases unmatched to a gene: 7. Reading the germline V gene gives CDR1 MDHEN and CDR2 SYDVKM. The CDR3, cysteine through phenylalanine, is 14 amino acids long. Here the CDR3 DNA is all that survives: 42 bases in frame from base 1. Each donor gave one peripheral blood draw, averaging approximately 110 mL, which was collected into heparinised tubes. Using a panel that included CD45RO, CCR7, CD25, CD127, CD95 and CD27, naive, central memory, regulatory and stem cell-like memory CD4+ T cells were sorted on a BD FACSAria II. A purity above 95% was achieved for all sorted populations. PBMCs were isolated immediately by Lymphoprep density gradient centrifugation and stained directly without culture. So that batch effects would be minimized, each experiment stained and sorted samples in pairs, pairing one healthy donor with one patient.

The sample is drawn from a study of beta chain features in type 1 diabetes (dated by TCRdb to 2016 to 2019). As for the study more broadly: Mean age, gender distribution, total cell number and subset yield were not different between patients and healthy donors. A total of under 120,000,000 sorted cells were examined across all samples, and RNA yield correlated strongly with the number of cells per subset. The study compared TCRB repertoires of sorted circulating CD4+ T cell subsets between recently diagnosed type 1 diabetes patients and matched healthy donors. Regulatory and stem cell-like memory subsets were isolated from only 8 patients and about eight healthy donors, whereas naive and central memory subsets came from all 30 or so donors. Study-wide conclusions, independent of this receptor: Fewer insertions and more nucleotide deletions at VDJ recombination sites were observed in patients with type 1 diabetes, implying thymic rearrangement abnormalities. Sequencing cDNA rather than genomic DNA could over-represent highly expressing activated cells, although activation and CD3 levels did not differ between groups. A moderate but significant shortening of TCRB CDR3 length was observed in type 1 diabetes patients in all four CD4+ subsets. The naive, central memory and regulatory TCRB repertoires appeared to resemble one another more closely among patients than among healthy donors. Shorter templates might be favored by PCR, yet because patient and control samples were amplified and corrected together, any such skew would affect both groups equally. HLA sub-analyses involved small numbers of individuals, so any influence of HLA type on TCRB rearrangement remained unresolved.

All of the isolated RNA was reverse transcribed with the High Capacity cDNA Reverse Transcription Kit, so expressed TCRB transcripts were sequenced. Deep immunoSEQ sequencing was performed on naive, central memory and regulatory T cell samples, with an average of roughly 3.5 million total reads per sample. After sorted cells were lysed in RLT buffer, RNA was extracted with DNase-treated RNeasy Micro or Mini kits, with the choice depending on cell number. To prevent cross-contamination, each cell subset was processed individually, whereas patient and healthy donor samples were processed jointly. The immunoSEQ multiplex PCR was used to amplify TCRB sequences from cDNA, generating 87-bp fragments that spanned the CDR3 region. Amplicons were sequenced on the Illumina HiSeq platform. Per the source publication's procedure: Synthetic template baselines were used to correct PCR bias computationally, reads within Hamming distance 2 were collapsed, and singletons that could not be merged were discarded. Reads were aligned to IMGT to assign V, D and J genes, CDR3 length, and insertions or deletions at six rearrangement sites. Within each subset, clonotype counts were normalized to sorted cell number, and only after that were true diversity and Gini coefficients computed with the tcR R package. Repertoire sharing was quantified using the overlap coefficient calculated on TCRB nucleotide sequences. Out-of-frame TCRB sequences from naive cells were analyzed as a proxy for the pre-selection repertoire. The table comes from immuneACCESS by way of TCRdb, which keeps in-frame sequences with V and J called. Part of the clones is missing from these tables; in studies checked, under half for an unresolved V gene and the rest for unknown reasons. V, J and clone size are those of that table, while D and trimming were read from the DNA. This sample comprises fewer than 450,000 clones, around an eighth of them detected only once. The top ten clones comprise nearly 0.015% of the sample.

Sequenced material: naive CD4+ T cells from blood. In light of the paper, this sample's cell subset or site label describes: true naive CD4+ T cells. The sequence is built from TRBV28 and TRBJ2-2, with 8 junctional bases fitting TRBD2. The TCR originated in a woman younger than 30 with type 1 diabetes. The CDR3 protein: CASSPRLATGELFF. The DNA sequence is given as TGTGCCAGCAGTCCCCGACTAGCGACGGGGGAGCTGTTTTTT. The full variable domain, completed from the reference TRBV28 and TRBJ2-2 proteins outside the CDR3, reads DVKVTQSSRYLVKRTGEKVFLECVQDMDHENMFWYRQDPGLGLRLIYFSYDVKMKEKGDIPEGYSVSREKKERFSLILESASTNQTSMYLCASSPRLATGELFFGEGSRLTVL.